The present entry profiles one T cell receptor (beta chain) with its context. These data come from a study of blood T cell repertoires in COVID-19. The CDR3 consists of 16 residues. Losses at the gene ends were 4 bases for V and 1 base for J; bases not matched to a gene: 4. CDR1 is SGHAT, CDR2 FQDESV, per germline (reference sequence). Repertoires were generated with immunoSEQ multiplex PCR, while TCRdb's copy carries only in-frame clones and drops some. The sample lists around 400,000 clones; 89% were seen once. The sequencing sample was made of peripheral blood. J is TRBJ2-6 and V is TRBV11-1, with 7 bases fitting TRBD2. The clonotype originates from a man aged 40-50 years with acute or convalescent COVID-19. The CDR3 DNA is TGTGCCAGCAGCTCCACAGCGGGGTCTGGGGCCAACGTCCTGACTTTC. It yields the protein CASSSTAGSGANVLTF.